These T cell receptor beta chains were read from a single sample in a study of T-cell reconstitution after alpha-beta-depleted transplantation in children. Each CDR3 protein is one row after TCRdb ran MiXCR on the PCR reads. The repertoire holds some 48,000 distinct CDR3 sequences, with under 6% as singletons. The sequences come from PBMCs, mostly from graft donor cells, collected 60 days after TCRalphabeta/CD19-depleted stem cell transplant. All receptors derive from a female patient aged 2-10 years who had a stem cell transplant for aplastic anemia, so the T cells may come from the graft donor. The CDR3 runs from the conserved cysteine through the conserved F or W. The D gene is left open where the match is weak. For some rows the clone size is stated as once, few or many, or as a class when expanded; others skip it.

j_gene | d_gene | abundance | v_gene | CDR3nt | CDR3aa
TRBJ2-1 | TRBD1 | many | TRBV2 | TGTGCCAGCAGGAGACCGGGACAGGGCAATGAGCAGTTCTTC | CASRRPGQGNEQFF
TRBJ2-5 | - | many | TRBV20-1 | TGCAGTGCCCTGCTGGGCATCGGGGAGACCCAGTACTTC | CSALLGIGETQYF
TRBJ2-7 | TRBD1 | - | TRBV7-8 | TGTGCCAGCAGCTTTGCCGGGACAGGGGGCGAGCAGTACTTC | CASSFAGTGGEQYF
TRBJ2-7 | TRBD2 | many | TRBV20-1 | TGCAGTGCTAGAGAATGGCGGGAGGGCTCGCACGAGCAGTACTTC | CSAREWREGSHEQYF
TRBJ2-2 | - | - | TRBV28 | TGTGCCAGCAGTTCCGGTGGGGGGCGTTATTCCGGGGAGCTGTTTTTT | CASSSGGGRYSGELFF
TRBJ2-3 | TRBD1 | many | TRBV29-1 | TGCAGCGTTGGGTTGAAGGGGGCCTCAGATACGCAGTATTTT | CSVGLKGASDTQYF
TRBJ2-5 | - | many | TRBV6-5 | TGTGCCAGCAGCCTCATCGGGTACCAAGAGACCCAGTACTTC | CASSLIGYQETQYF
TRBJ1-5 | - | many | TRBV12-3/TRBV12-4 | TGTGCCAGCAGTTTAGCTAGGGATCAGCCCCAGCATTTT | CASSLARDQPQHF
TRBJ2-7 | TRBD1 | many | TRBV24-1 | TGTGCCACCAGTGATTTGGTATCCAGGGGGCATTCTGACGAGCAGTACTTC | CATSDLVSRGHSDEQYF
TRBJ2-7 | TRBD1 | many | TRBV18 | TGTGCCAGCTCATCAGGACAGGGAGGTTACGAGCAGTACTTC | CASSSGQGGYEQYF
TRBJ1-6 | TRBD1 | few | TRBV10-3 | TGTGCCATCAGGGGACAGAAAAATTCACCCCTCCACTTT | CAIRGQKNSPLHF
TRBJ2-3 | - | many | TRBV4-1 | TGCGCCAGCAGCCAGGGTTCAGATACGCAGTATTTT | CASSQGSDTQYF
TRBJ1-1 | - | - | TRBV11-3 | TGTGCCAGCAGAATCGACAGTTTGAACACTGAAGCTTTCTTT | CASRIDSLNTEAFF
TRBJ1-5 | - | many | TRBV12-3/TRBV12-4 | TGTGCCAGCAGTGGTGGGCAGGGTAAGGATCAGCCCCAGCATTTT | CASSGGQGKDQPQHF
TRBJ2-1 | TRBD2 | - | TRBV14 | TGTGCCAGCAGCCATTTTCCTCCAACGGGGGGTAATGAGCAGTTCTTC | CASSHFPPTGGNEQFF
TRBJ2-1 | - | few | TRBV3-1 | TGTGCCAGCAGCCAAGTGGGAACCTCCTACAATGAGCAGTTCTTC | CASSQVGTSYNEQFF
TRBJ2-7 | TRBD1 | few | TRBV5-1 | TGCGCCAGCAGCTCTACAGGGGGCTCCTACGAGCAGTACTTC | CASSSTGGSYEQYF
TRBJ2-3 | TRBD1 | many | TRBV7-3 | TGTGCCAGCAGCTCCGACAGGGGTTCAGATACGCAGTATTTT | CASSSDRGSDTQYF
TRBJ2-1 | TRBD2 | many | TRBV9 | TGTGCCAGCAGCGTAGATGCCGGGACTAGACACTACAATGAGCAGTTCTTC | CASSVDAGTRHYNEQFF
TRBJ2-1 | - | many | TRBV20-1 | TGCAGTGCTCCTAGACAGCCGTACAATGAGCAGTTCTTC | CSAPRQPYNEQFF
TRBJ2-7 | - | many | TRBV2 | TGTGCCAGCAGCTATGGCTCCTACGAGCAGTACTTC | CASSYGSYEQYF
TRBJ2-2 | TRBD2 | few | TRBV7-8 | TGTGCCAGCAGCTTGAAGACTAGCGGATACACCGGGGAGCTGTTTTTT | CASSLKTSGYTGELFF
TRBJ1-4 | TRBD1 | many | TRBV6-6 | TGTGCCAGCACCAGGGCAGGGGGACCCCTGGGTGAAAAACTGTTTTTT | CASTRAGGPLGEKLFF
TRBJ2-2 | - | few | TRBV14 | TGTGCCAGCAGCCGCCCAGGGTTAGGGCTGTTTTTT | CASSRPGLGLFF
TRBJ2-7 | TRBD2 | few | TRBV5-4 | TGTGCCAGCAGCCGAGTAGCGGGAGGCCCTGGCGAGCAGTACTTC | CASSRVAGGPGEQYF
TRBJ2-3 | - | many | TRBV7-9 | TGTGCCAGCAGCCCCGCCAACCGCGGCAGGCAGTATTTT | CASSPANRGRQYF
TRBJ1-6 | - | few | TRBV15 | TGTGCCACCAGCAGCGAAGCAAATTCACCCCTCCACTTT | CATSSEANSPLHF
TRBJ2-2 | - | many | TRBV5-1 | TGCGCCAGCAGCTTGGTCCCAGTTCAGGGTGCCGGGGAGCTGTTTTTT | CASSLVPVQGAGELFF
TRBJ2-5 | - | many | TRBV7-2 | TGTGCCAGCAGCTTAGACAGGAGCCAAGAGACCCAGTACTTC | CASSLDRSQETQYF
TRBJ1-4 | TRBD1 | - | TRBV3-1 | TGTGCCAGCAGCGCCGGGACAGGGCTCCCTTTTAATGAAAAACTGTTTTTT | CASSAGTGLPFNEKLFF
TRBJ2-7 | - | many | TRBV4-1 | TGCGCCAGCAGCCAACCACTCAGGGGGGTTAAGTACTTC | CASSQPLRGVKYF
TRBJ2-3 | - | - | TRBV10-3 | TGTGCCATTGGTAGGACAGATACGCAGTATTTT | CAIGRTDTQYF
TRBJ2-1 | - | many | TRBV20-1 | TGCAGTGCTAGCGAAAGCTCCTACAATGAGCAGTTCTTC | CSASESSYNEQFF
TRBJ2-3 | TRBD2 | medium-sized | TRBV7-9 | TGTGCCAGCAGACGGACTAGCGGGAGCACAGATACGCAGTATTTT | CASRRTSGSTDTQYF
TRBJ2-1 | - | many | TRBV20-1 | TGCAGTGGGGCCTCCTACAATGAGCAGTTCTTC | CSGASYNEQFF
TRBJ2-3 | - | many | TRBV5-1 | TGCGCCAGCAGCCCGACGGGGGCTAGCGGTTACACAGATACGCAGTATTTT | CASSPTGASGYTDTQYF
TRBJ1-2 | TRBD1 | many | TRBV9 | TGTGCCAGCAGCCCCGGGGACAGGGAATCTGGCTACACCTTC | CASSPGDRESGYTF
TRBJ1-1 | - | - | TRBV3-1 | TGTGCCAGCAGCCAATCCGGAAACACTGAAGCTTTCTTT | CASSQSGNTEAFF
TRBJ2-1 | - | few | TRBV11-2 | TGTGCCAGCAGCTTAATTTACAATGAGCAGTTCTTC | CASSLIYNEQFF